What follows are 18 T cell receptor beta chains derived from one specimen sequenced in a study of blood T cell repertoires in COVID-19. Sequencing was performed with immunoSEQ multiplex PCR; in TCRdb, only in-frame clones are kept and a portion is missing. The table lists 200,000 to 250,000 clones, around 87% of them singletons. The sample taken for sequencing was PBMCs or T cells enriched from blood (not recorded which). The receptors originated from a woman aged 50 to 60 who had recovered from COVID-19.

The sample holds a few counts of this clone. The genes are TRBV6-2 or TRBV6-3 and TRBJ2-1; no definite D call. The CDR3 sequence is 13 residues long. Trimming pared 4 bases from V and 5 bases from J, leaving 9 bases between. CDR1 and CDR2 (germline): MNHEY, SVGEGT. The CDR3 DNA is TGTGCCAGCAGTTCCTTGTTAAACAATGAGCAGTTCTTC. It translates to CASSSLLNNEQFF.

This clone was seen a single time. The V call is TRBV2, the J call TRBJ1-4, with TRBD1 matching 7 bases. There are 14 residues in the CDR3. The germline V gene encodes CDR1 SNHLY and CDR2 FYNNEI. The V segment lost 6 bases and the J segment 5 bases; nucleotides outside the gene matches: 6. Written as DNA, the CDR3 is TGTGCCAGCAGGGGGGACAGCGGAAATGAAAAACTGTTTTTT. Translated, it gives CASRGDSGNEKLFF.

The chain employs TRBV27 and TRBJ2-1; TRBD2 aligns across 10 bases. V gave up 6 bases and J gave up 1 base; unmatched junction bases: 12. The CDR3 extends over 18 amino acids. In germline, CDR1 is MNHEY, CDR2 SMNVEV (reference sequence). This CDR3 reads CASRILAGEGHSYNEQFF. DNA of the CDR3: TGTGCCAGCAGGATCCTAGCGGGAGAAGGCCATTCCTACAATGAGCAGTTCTTC.

The rearrangement joins TRBV27 to TRBJ2-1, with TRBD1 as a possible D gene (6 bases). CDR3 length: 16 amino acids. Trimming shortened V by 3 bases and J by 6 bases, and 18 bases separated the two germline ends. Germline lookup yields CDR1 MNHEY and CDR2 SMNVEV (reference sequence). CDR3 bases: TGTGCCAGCAGTTTTCTTGGGACCTCAGGGGTCAATGAGCAGTTCTTC. Encoded protein: CASSFLGTSGVNEQFF.

The chain has TRBV3-1 (or the pseudogene TRBV3-2) and TRBJ2-1, with D perhaps matching TRBD2 (6 bases). The CDR3 covers 18 residues. CDR1 LGHDT and CDR2 YNNKEL come from the germline V gene (reference sequence). V was cut by 0 bases and J by 6 bases, with 21 bases left in between. The CDR3, as DNA: TGTGCCAGCAGCCAAGAAGTGGGAGGCTCTTCTCGGGGCAATGAGCAGTTCTTC. Protein: CASSQEVGGSSRGNEQFF.

The J gene is TRBJ2-1, the V gene TRBV19; 12 positions match TRBD2. Trimming cost V 4 bases and J 8 bases; bases outside gene matches: 3. The germline CDR1 and CDR2 sequences are LNHDA and SQIVND (reference sequence). This CDR3 has 14 amino acids. The CDR3 spells CASSRLAGDHEQFF. DNA for the CDR3: TGTGCCAGTAGTAGACTAGCGGGAGACCATGAGCAGTTCTTC.

The chain carries TRBV11-2 and TRBJ2-2; possible D gene TRBD2, 6 bases. The V end was cut by 6 bases, the J end by 5 bases, with 19 bases between. The CDR3 loop spans 16 amino acids. CDR1 is SGHAT and CDR2 is FQNNGV in the germline V gene. The CDR3 spells CASRLTSPAKTGELFF. The CDR3 region has the DNA TGTGCCAGCAGATTGACTAGTCCGGCAAAAACCGGGGAGCTGTTTTTT.

V gene TRBV7-9 combines with J gene TRBJ2-1; TRBD2 agrees at 7 bases. Germline CDR1 reads SEHNR; CDR2 reads FQNEAQ (reference sequence). The junction had 6 bases not matched to a gene; V was cut back by 2 bases and J by 2 bases. CDR3 length: 16 amino acids. DNA of the CDR3: TGTGCCAGCAGCTTAACGGGCGGGAGCCCCTACAATGAGCAGTTCTTC. As protein: CASSLTGGSPYNEQFF. The full variable domain, its missing parts supplied by reference TRBV7-9 and TRBJ2-1, is DTGVSQNPRHKITKRGQNVTFRCDPISEHNRLYWYRQTLGQGPEFLTYFQNEAQLEKSRLLSDRFSAERPKGSFSTLEIQRTEQGDSAMYLCASSLTGGSPYNEQFFGPGTRLTVL.

The V call is TRBV7-6, the J call TRBJ2-7, with 8 bases lining up with TRBD2. V shed 1 base, J shed 6 bases, and the junction held 11 bases outside the gene matches. The germline V gene encodes CDR1 SGHVS and CDR2 FNYEAQ. The CDR3 consists of 16 residues. CDR3 residues: CASSLGRSGRSSEQYF. For the CDR3, the DNA is TGTGCCAGCAGCTTAGGCCGCAGCGGGAGATCCAGCGAGCAGTACTTC.

The J gene is TRBJ2-3, the V gene TRBV2; TRBD2 matches 10 bases. The ends lost 7 bases at V and 6 bases at J; junction bases unmatched: 13. In germline, CDR1 is SNHLY, CDR2 FYNNEI. The CDR3 covers 16 residues. The CDR3 coding sequence is TGTGCCAGCACTGATCGAGCGGGAGGGCCAGGGGATACGCAGTATTTT. Amino acids: CASTDRAGGPGDTQYF.

V gene TRBV20-1 combines with J gene TRBJ2-3; D is unresolved. Deletions cut 3 bases from V and 4 bases from J, with 17 bases between. Germline V gene data show CDR1 as DFQATT and CDR2 as SNEGSKA (reference sequence). This CDR3 has 15 amino acids. DNA for the CDR3: TGCAGTGCTAGTAACCCTGCGGTAAGCGCAGATACGCAGTATTTT. Its translation is CSASNPAVSADTQYF.

The CDR3 protein is CATAVIRGFVYEQYF. The CDR3 nucleotides are TGTGCCACAGCTGTTATCAGGGGTTTCGTGTACGAGCAGTACTTC. The genes are TRBV7-2 and TRBJ2-7; tentative D call: TRBD1 (6 bases). This CDR3 spans 15 amino acids. The V gene lost 10 bases and the J gene lost 4 bases, with 23 bases spanning the gap. Germline CDR1 reads SGHTA; CDR2 reads FQGNSA.

The chain couples TRBV2 to TRBJ2-1; weak D call: TRBD2 (5 bases). The length of the CDR3 is 15 residues. The V gene lost 1 base and the J gene lost 7 bases, with 14 bases spanning the gap. CDR1 and CDR2 from the germline V gene are SNHLY and FYNNEI. For the CDR3, the DNA is TGTGCCAGCAGTGAAGAGCGGCCGGCCCTAAATGAGCAGTTCTTC. Amino acids: CASSEERPALNEQFF.

V gene TRBV28 combines with J gene TRBJ1-1; D gene ambiguous. Germline CDR1 MDHEN, CDR2 SYDVKM. Trimming left V 1 base short and J 0 bases short, with 15 bases between. The CDR3 is 17 amino acids. CDR3 in DNA: TGTGCCAGCAGTTTATTAGGGAGCGTTGACATGAACACTGAAGCTTTCTTT. Amino acid sequence: CASSLLGSVDMNTEAFF.

The gene calls are TRBV5-4 and TRBJ1-2; no firm D call. The CDR3 extends over 12 amino acids. V was shortened by 4 bases and J by 5 bases, with 9 bases between the two germline ends. Germline-derived CDR1 and CDR2 are SGHNT and YYREEE (reference sequence). The CDR3 spells CASSTAGYGYTF. CDR3 nucleotide sequence: TGTGCCAGCAGCACTGCGGGATATGGCTACACCTTC.

The chain combines TRBV7-9 with TRBJ1-2; D is undetermined. This CDR3 is 13 amino acids long. The V end lost 5 bases, the J end lost 3 bases, and 10 bases lay between the germline ends. Germline values: CDR1 SEHNR, CDR2 FQNEAQ (reference sequence). CDR3 bases: TGTGCCAGCAGCCCCTCCGGGGACTATGGCTACACCTTC. Translated: CASSPSGDYGYTF.

This clone was seen just once. The chain has TRBV6-1 and TRBJ2-4; 8 nucleotides line up with TRBD2. The CDR3 spans 19 residues. Trimming cost V 4 bases and J 1 base; bases outside gene matches: 15. The germline V gene encodes CDR1 MNHNS and CDR2 SASEGT. CDR3: CASSGPRSGRGVAKNIQYF. The CDR3 DNA reads as TGTGCCAGCAGTGGCCCGCGGAGCGGGAGAGGGGTCGCCAAAAACATTCAGTACTTC.

A few counts support this clone. CDR3 DNA: TGTGCCAGCAGCTCCGACTCAGGGTTGGAGCAGTACTTC. Its translation is CASSSDSGLEQYF. The gene calls are TRBV5-5 and TRBJ2-7; TRBD1 is a possible D gene (5 bases). CDR3 size: 13 residues. Trimming took off 3 bases at V and 7 bases at J, with 14 bases between the two ends. CDR1 SGHKS and CDR2 YYEKEE come from the germline V gene (reference sequence).